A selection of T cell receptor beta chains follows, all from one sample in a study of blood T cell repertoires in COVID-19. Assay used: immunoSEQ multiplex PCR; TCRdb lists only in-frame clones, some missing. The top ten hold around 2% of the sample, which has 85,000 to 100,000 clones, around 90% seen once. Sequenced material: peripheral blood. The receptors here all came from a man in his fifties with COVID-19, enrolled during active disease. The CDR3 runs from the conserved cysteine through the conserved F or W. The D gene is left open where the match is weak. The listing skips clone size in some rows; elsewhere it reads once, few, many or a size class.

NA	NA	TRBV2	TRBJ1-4	CASSEGGRREKLFF	TGTGCCAGCAGTGAGGGGGGACGACGGGAAAAACTGTTTTTT
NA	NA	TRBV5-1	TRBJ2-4	CASSLGGKAKNIQYF	TGCGCCAGCAGCTTGGGAGGTAAAGCCAAAAACATTCAGTACTTC
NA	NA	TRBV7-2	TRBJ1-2	CASSSGGGPYGYTF	TGTGCCAGCAGCTCGGGGGGGGGACCCTATGGCTACACCTTC
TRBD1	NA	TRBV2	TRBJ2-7	CASSEATGGDLLYF	TGTGCCAGCAGTGAAGCAACAGGGGGTGACTTACTGTACTTC
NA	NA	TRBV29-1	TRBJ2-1	CSVGGSDEQFF	TGCAGCGTTGGAGGGTCCGATGAGCAGTTCTTC
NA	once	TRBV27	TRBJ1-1	CASSLSGGIGTEAFF	TGTGCCAGCAGTTTATCGGGGGGTATTGGCACTGAAGCTTTCTTT
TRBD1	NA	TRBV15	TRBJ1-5	CATSETGSFGSNQPQHF	TGTGCCACCAGCGAGACAGGGTCGTTCGGTAGCAATCAGCCCCAGCATTTT
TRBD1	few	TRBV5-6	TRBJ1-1	CASSDTGTDRNTEAFF	TGTGCCAGCAGCGATACCGGGACAGATAGGAACACTGAAGCTTTCTTT
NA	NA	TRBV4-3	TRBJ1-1	CASSQEETGGSIAFF	TGCGCCAGCAGCCAAGAGGAGACAGGTGGTTCCATAGCTTTCTTT
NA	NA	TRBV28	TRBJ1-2	CASLAQVGYTF	TGTGCCAGTTTGGCGCAGGTGGGCTACACCTTC
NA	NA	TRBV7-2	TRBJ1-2	CASSPGGRDGYTF	TGTGCCAGCAGCCCGGGGGGCCGGGATGGCTACACCTTC
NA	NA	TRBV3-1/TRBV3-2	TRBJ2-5	CASSQGQGRDETQYF	TGTGCCAGCAGCCAAGGACAGGGGAGGGATGAGACCCAGTACTTC
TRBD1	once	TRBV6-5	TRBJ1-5	CASTLDRVGNQPQHF	TGTGCCAGCACCCTGGACAGGGTGGGCAATCAGCCCCAGCATTTT
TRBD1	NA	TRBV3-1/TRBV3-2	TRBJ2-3	CASSHYSTGARWDTQYF	TGTGCCAGCAGCCACTACTCGACAGGGGCGCGGTGGGATACGCAGTATTTT
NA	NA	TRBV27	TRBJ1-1	CASSPPSLSGTEAFF	TGTGCCAGCAGTCCCCCCTCGCTGTCGGGGACTGAAGCTTTCTTT
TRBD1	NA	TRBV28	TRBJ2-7	CASSQGVRIHEQYF	TGTGCCAGCAGTCAGGGGGTACGTATCCACGAGCAGTACTTC
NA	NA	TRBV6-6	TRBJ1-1	CASSYRQGFTEAFF	TGTGCCAGCAGTTACCGGCAGGGGTTCACTGAAGCTTTCTTT
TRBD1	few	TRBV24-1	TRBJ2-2	CATSDLLGQGDAGELFF	TGTGCCACCAGTGATTTGTTGGGACAGGGTGACGCCGGGGAGCTGTTTTTT
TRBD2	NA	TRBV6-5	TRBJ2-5	CASSSRTSGVWETQYF	TGTGCCAGCAGTTCCCGGACTAGCGGGGTTTGGGAGACCCAGTACTTC
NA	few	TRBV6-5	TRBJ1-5	CASSYKEGNQPQHF	TGTGCCAGCAGTTACAAGGAGGGCAATCAGCCCCAGCATTTT
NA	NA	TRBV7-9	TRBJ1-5	CASSSGNSQPQHF	TGTGCCAGCAGCTCAGGAAACTCTCAGCCCCAGCATTTT
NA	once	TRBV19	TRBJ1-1	CASSSSGGTEAFF	TGTGCCAGTAGTAGTTCGGGAGGCACTGAAGCTTTCTTT
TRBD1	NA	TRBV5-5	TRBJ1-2	CASSPTGTYGYTF	TGTGCCAGCAGCCCGACAGGGACCTATGGCTACACCTTC
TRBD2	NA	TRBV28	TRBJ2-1	CASRGLAGAFSYNEQFF	TGTGCCAGCCGGGGACTAGCGGGGGCCTTCTCCTACAATGAGCAGTTCTTC
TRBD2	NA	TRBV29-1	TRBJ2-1	CSVEVNLLADLYNEQFF	TGCAGCGTTGAAGTCAACTTACTAGCGGATCTTTACAATGAGCAGTTCTTC